This T cell receptor beta chain was retrieved from a study of human T cells and chemical hapten exposure. This clonotype was seen repeatedly, ten times or more. Time point reported: pre-sensitization, week 0. Described treatment: therapeutic diphenylcyclopropenone sensitization with weekly scalp DPC. With 3 bases clipped from V and 3 bases from J, the junction kept 5 bases outside the gene matches. Germline V gene data show CDR1 as SGHNT and CDR2 as YYREEE (reference sequence). The CDR3 extends over 16 amino acids. One entry per CDR3 protein, called by TCRdb with MiXCR from the RACE reads. This sample carries about 260,000 distinct CDR3 sequences, about 9% of them seen once, and the ten largest clones take less than 3%.

Sequenced material: whole blood, taken in connection with sensitization to the hapten diphenylcyclopropenone (DPC). The chain uses TRBV5-4 and TRBJ2-7; 14 bases align to TRBD2. The sequence was obtained from a woman in her thirties or forties with alopecia areata. Some clones in this sample may be carry-over from other donors' samples. The CDR3: CASSWGGLAGGYEQYF. The CDR3 region has the DNA TGTGCCAGCAGCTGGGGTGGACTAGCGGGAGGCTACGAGCAGTACTTC.